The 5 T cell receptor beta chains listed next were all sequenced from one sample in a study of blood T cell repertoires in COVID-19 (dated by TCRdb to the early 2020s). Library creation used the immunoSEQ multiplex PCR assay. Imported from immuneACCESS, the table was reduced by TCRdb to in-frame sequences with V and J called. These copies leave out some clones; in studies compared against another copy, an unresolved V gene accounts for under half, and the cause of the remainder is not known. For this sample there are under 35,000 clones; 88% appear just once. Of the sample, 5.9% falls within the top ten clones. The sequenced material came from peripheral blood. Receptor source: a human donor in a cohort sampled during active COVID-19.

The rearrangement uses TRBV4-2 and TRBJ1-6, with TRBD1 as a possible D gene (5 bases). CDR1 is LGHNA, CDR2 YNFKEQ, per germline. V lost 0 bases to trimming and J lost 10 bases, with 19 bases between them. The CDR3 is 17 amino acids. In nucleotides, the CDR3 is TGTGCCAGCAGCCAAGACCCCCTCTCGGGGGGAGGATCACCCCTCCACTTT. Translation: CASSQDPLSGGGSPLHF.

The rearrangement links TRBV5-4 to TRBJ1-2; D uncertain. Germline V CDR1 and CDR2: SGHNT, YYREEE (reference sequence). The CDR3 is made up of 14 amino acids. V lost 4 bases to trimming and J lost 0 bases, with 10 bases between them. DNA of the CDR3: TGTGCCAGCAGCCCCAGAACCACTAACTATGGCTACACCTTC. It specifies CASSPRTTNYGYTF. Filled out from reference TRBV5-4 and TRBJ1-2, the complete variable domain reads ETGVTQSPTHLIKTRGQQVTLRCSSQSGHNTVSWYQQALGQGPQFIFQYYREEENGRGNFPPRFSGLQFPNYSSELNVNALELDDSALYLCASSPRTTNYGYTFGSGTRLTVV.

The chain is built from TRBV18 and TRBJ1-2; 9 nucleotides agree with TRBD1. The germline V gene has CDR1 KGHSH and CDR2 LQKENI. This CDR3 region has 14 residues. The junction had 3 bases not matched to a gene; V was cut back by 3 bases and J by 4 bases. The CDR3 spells CASSPTGGSYGYTF. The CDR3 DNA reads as TGTGCCAGCTCACCGACAGGGGGTAGCTATGGCTACACCTTC.

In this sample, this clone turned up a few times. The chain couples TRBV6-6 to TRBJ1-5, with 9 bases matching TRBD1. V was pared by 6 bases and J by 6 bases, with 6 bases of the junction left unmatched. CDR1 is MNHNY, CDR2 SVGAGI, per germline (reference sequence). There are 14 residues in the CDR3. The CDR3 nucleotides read TGTGCCAGCAGCAACAGGGGGCAAGGTCAGCCCCAGCATTTT. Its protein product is CASSNRGQGQPQHF.

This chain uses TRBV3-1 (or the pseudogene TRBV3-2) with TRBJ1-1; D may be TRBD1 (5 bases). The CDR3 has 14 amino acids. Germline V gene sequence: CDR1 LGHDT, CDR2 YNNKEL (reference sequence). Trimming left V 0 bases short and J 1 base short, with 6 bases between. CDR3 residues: CASSQEQANTEAFF. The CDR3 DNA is TGTGCCAGCAGCCAAGAACAGGCGAACACTGAAGCTTTCTTT.